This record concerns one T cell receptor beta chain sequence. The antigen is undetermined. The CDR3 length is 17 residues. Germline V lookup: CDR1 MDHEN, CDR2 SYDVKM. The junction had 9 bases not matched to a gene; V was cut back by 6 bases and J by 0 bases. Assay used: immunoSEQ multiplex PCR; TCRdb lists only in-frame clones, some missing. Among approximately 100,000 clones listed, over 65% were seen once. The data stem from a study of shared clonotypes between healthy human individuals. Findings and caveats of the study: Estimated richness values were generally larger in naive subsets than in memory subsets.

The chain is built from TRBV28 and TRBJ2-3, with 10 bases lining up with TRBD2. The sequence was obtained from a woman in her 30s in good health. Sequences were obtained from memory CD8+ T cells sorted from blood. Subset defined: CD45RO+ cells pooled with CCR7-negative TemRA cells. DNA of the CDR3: TGTGCCAGCAGAGGCTACCGGGGACTAGCGAGCACAGATACGCAGTATTTT. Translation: CASRGYRGLASTDTQYF.